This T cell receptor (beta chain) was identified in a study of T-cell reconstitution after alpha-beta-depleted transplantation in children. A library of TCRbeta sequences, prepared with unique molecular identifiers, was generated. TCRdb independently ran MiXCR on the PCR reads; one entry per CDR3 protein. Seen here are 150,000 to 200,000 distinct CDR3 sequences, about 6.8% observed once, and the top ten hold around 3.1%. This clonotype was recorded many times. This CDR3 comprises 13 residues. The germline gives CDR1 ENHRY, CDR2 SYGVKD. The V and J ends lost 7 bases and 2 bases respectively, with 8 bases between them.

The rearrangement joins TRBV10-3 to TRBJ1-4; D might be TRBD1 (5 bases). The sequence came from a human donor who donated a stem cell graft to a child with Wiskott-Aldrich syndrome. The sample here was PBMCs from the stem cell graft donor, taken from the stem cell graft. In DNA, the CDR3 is TGTGCCATCACTGGGGACACTAATGAAAAACTGTTTTTT. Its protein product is CAITGDTNEKLFF.